This TCR beta chain was found in a study of CD8+ T cells in alopecia areata. Extracted from the samples, RNA was reverse transcribed into cDNA to serve as the sequencing template. Sequenced by immunoSEQ multiplex PCR; TCRdb stores in-frame clones only, minus some. This table has around 4,900 clones, approximately 90% appearing once. Germline values: CDR1 SGHTA, CDR2 FQGNSA. This CDR3 is built from 14 residues. V was pared by 5 bases and J by 2 bases, with 3 bases of the junction left unmatched. A few counts support this clone. Described treatment: oral pan-JAK inhibitor, 5-10 mg twice daily. It was from alopecia areata patients that lesional scalp punch biopsies and peripheral blood were collected.

This receptor was taken from a human donor with alopecia areata. The chain is built from TRBV7-2 and TRBJ2-1; TRBD1 aligns across 7 bases. Sample: skin, taken at week 4, from a patient treated with tofacitinib. CDR3: CASSVDRAYNEQFF. The CDR3, as DNA: TGTGCCAGCAGCGTTGACAGGGCCTACAATGAGCAGTTCTTC.